This TCR beta chain was found in a study of cytomegalovirus exposure and HLA in healthy donors. Study-wide results and limits: It was approximately 150 TCR beta chains that were listed as cytomegalovirus-associated.

Using immunoSEQ multiplex PCR, the repertoire was profiled, and TCRdb retains in-frame clones only, with some absent. The table shows approximately 210,000 clones, with more than 70% occurring only once. V gave up 6 bases and J gave up 2 bases, with 15 bases separating them. Germline CDR1 is MNHEY and CDR2 is SMNVEV (reference sequence). CDR3 length equals 15 residues. On this clone itself: The antigen is not known.

Sequenced sample: PBMCs. The rearrangement links TRBV27 to TRBJ2-3, with D tentatively TRBD1 (6 bases). This receptor was identified in a young woman in good health and CMV-seronegative. DNA of the CDR3: TGTGCCAGCAGAGCCATGCAGGGGACCACAGATACGCAGTATTTT. Amino acids: CASRAMQGTTDTQYF.